This T cell receptor beta chain is drawn from a study of T cell repertoires in cytomegalovirus infection. The germline V gene has CDR1 SGHTA and CDR2 FQGTGA. This CDR3 has 19 residues. V was clipped by 4 bases and J by 0 bases; unmatched bases: 14. This clonotype has only a few counts. The antigen is undetermined. Study-wide results and caveats: Dominating the ex vivo response were HLA-C-restricted CMV-specific TCR beta clonotypes.

Via MiXCR, TCRdb re-called the reads, giving one row per CDR3 protein. The table lists about 830,000 distinct CDR3 sequences, roughly 33% of them singletons. The source of this sequence is a human donor in good health (CMV status not recorded). Some clones in this sample may be carry-over from other donors' samples. The sample in question was cultured CD8+ T cells from PBMCs, obtained from culture after CMV antigen stimulation. The rearrangement joins TRBV7-3 to TRBJ2-1; 8 positions match TRBD1. CDR3 bases: TGTGCCAGCAGCTCGGCGGGACAGGAACTTCGAAGCTCCTACAATGAGCAGTTCTTC. Its translation: CASSSAGQELRSSYNEQFF.